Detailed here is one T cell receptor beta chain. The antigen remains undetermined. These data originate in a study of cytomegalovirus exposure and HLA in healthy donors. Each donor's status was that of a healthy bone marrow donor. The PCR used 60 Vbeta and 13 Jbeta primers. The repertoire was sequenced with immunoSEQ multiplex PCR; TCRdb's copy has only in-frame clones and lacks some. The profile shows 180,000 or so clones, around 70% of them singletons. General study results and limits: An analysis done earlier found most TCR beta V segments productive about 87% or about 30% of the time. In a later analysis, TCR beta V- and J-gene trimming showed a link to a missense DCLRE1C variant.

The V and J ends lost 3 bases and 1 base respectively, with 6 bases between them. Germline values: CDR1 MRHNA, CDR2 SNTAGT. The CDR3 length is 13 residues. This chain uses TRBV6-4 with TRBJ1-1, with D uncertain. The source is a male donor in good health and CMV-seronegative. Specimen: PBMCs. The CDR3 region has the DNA TGTGCCAGCAGTGAGCGGGAGAACACTGAAGCTTTCTTT. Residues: CASSERENTEAFF.